Listed below are T cell receptor beta chains from one sample, sequenced in a study of esophageal squamous cell carcinoma under preoperative chemotherapy. TCRdb passed the PCR reads through MiXCR, listing each CDR3 protein once. The table shows 15,000 to 20,000 distinct CDR3 sequences, with around 47% occurring only once. Sample acquisition took place from a patient given preoperative chemotherapy. These receptors originate from a human donor with esophageal squamous cell carcinoma. The donor label of this sample is uncertain. CDR3s include the opening cysteine and the closing phenylalanine or tryptophan. The D gene is left open where the match is weak. Clone size is given for some rows only: seen once, a few or many times, or a class if the clone is expanded.

. TRBJ2-1 TRBV5-1 many CASSDGLLSYNEQFF TGCGCCAGCAGCGACGGACTACTCTCCTACAATGAGCAGTTCTTC
. TRBJ2-7 TRBV7-2 many CASSLGGGVYEQYF TGTGCCAGCAGCTTAGGCGGAGGGGTCTACGAGCAGTACTTC
TRBD1 TRBJ2-1 TRBV7-9 medium-sized CASSLTGTGRNEQFF TGTGCCAGCAGCTTGACCGGGACAGGGAGAAATGAGCAGTTCTTC
. TRBJ2-3 TRBV7-2 few CASRARGGGGTDTQYF TGTGCCAGCAGGGCACGAGGGGGGGGGGGCACAGATACCCAGTATTTT
TRBD1 TRBJ2-2 TRBV11-1 . CASRAKTGRELFF TGTGCCAGCCGAGCCAAGACAGGGCGGGAGCTGTTTTTT
. TRBJ2-7 TRBV11-2 . CASSYRLDEQYF TGTGCCAGCAGCTATCGACTTGACGAGCAGTACTTC
. TRBJ2-3 TRBV7-9 . CASRSEWFTDTQYF TGTGCCAGCAGGTCTGAGTGGTTCACAGATACGCAGTATTTT
TRBD2 TRBJ2-7 TRBV7-6 many CASSALAGDYYEQYF TGTGCCAGCAGCGCACTAGCGGGAGATTACTACGAGCAGTACTTC
TRBD1 TRBJ2-6 TRBV12-3/TRBV12-4 few CASKGAAPSGANVLTF TGTGCCAGCAAGGGGGCAGCCCCCTCTGGGGCCAACGTCCTGACTTTC
TRBD2 TRBJ2-1 TRBV7-6 many CASSLRAGGGGYNEQFF TGTGCCAGCAGCTTACGAGCGGGCGGGGGGGGGTACAATGAGCAGTTCTTC
TRBD2 TRBJ2-3 TRBV7-8 . CASTGGLAGAAVGLCAKDTQYF TGTGCCAGCACAGGGGGACTAGCGGGAGCCGCCGTTGGGCTGTGTGCCAAAGATACGCAGTATTTT
TRBD1 TRBJ2-7 TRBV6-6 many CASGSGTGVYEQYF TGTGCCAGCGGTTCCGGGACAGGGGTCTACGAGCAGTACTTC
TRBD1 TRBJ2-5 TRBV12-3/TRBV12-4 . CASSPGSTGAETQYF TGTGCCAGCAGTCCCGGGTCGACAGGGGCAGAGACCCAGTACTTC
. TRBJ2-3 TRBV7-2 . CASSLVGDTQYF TGTGCCAGCAGCTTAGTGGGGGATACGCAGTATTTT
. TRBJ2-5 TRBV7-2 . CASSPDRRRETQYF TGTGCCAGCAGCCCAGACCGGCGTCGAGAGACCCAGTACTTC
TRBD2 TRBJ2-1 TRBV10-2 few CASSVVGFRTSGSYEQFF TGCGCCAGCAGTGTCGTTGGTTTCAGGACTAGCGGGAGTTATGAGCAGTTCTTC
TRBD2 TRBJ2-7 TRBV6-2/TRBV6-3 few CASQSGRDYNEQYF TGTGCCAGCCAGAGCGGGAGGGACTACAATGAGCAGTACTTC
TRBD2 TRBJ2-1 TRBV6-1 once CASSPRLAGTYNEQFF TGTGCCAGCAGTCCCCGACTAGCGGGTACCTACAATGAGCAGTTCTTC
TRBD2 TRBJ2-1 TRBV7-2 . CASSFSTSGRSEQFF TGTGCCAGCAGCTTTTCAACTAGCGGGAGATCTGAGCAGTTCTTC
. TRBJ2-3 TRBV7-2 medium-sized CASSLVRSRADTQYF TGTGCCAGCAGCTTAGTGAGGTCCAGAGCAGATACGCAGTATTTT
TRBD1 TRBJ2-1 TRBV12-3/TRBV12-4 once CASSFGTGSYNEQFF TGTGCCAGCAGTTTTGGGACAGGGTCCTACAATGAGCAGTTCTTC
. TRBJ2-1 TRBV7-8 . CASSLGDSRNEQFF TGTGCCAGCAGCTTAGGGGACTCTCGGAATGAGCAGTTCTTC
. TRBJ2-1 TRBV12-3/TRBV12-4 few CASSFGYTGEQFF TGTGCCAGCAGTTTCGGATATACGGGTGAGCAGTTCTTC
TRBD2 TRBJ2-5 TRBV7-6 few CASSLGLAGGQETQYF TGTGCCAGCAGCTTAGGGCTAGCGGGAGGGCAAGAGACCCAGTACTTC
TRBD2 TRBJ2-7 TRBV12-3/TRBV12-4 . CASSLRTSGYEQYF TGTGCCAGCAGTTTGAGGACTAGCGGCTACGAGCAGTACTTC
TRBD2 TRBJ2-3 TRBV11-3 . CASSCAGGGGRGTDTQYF TGTGCCAGCAGCTGCGCGGGGGGGGGGGGACGCGGAACAGATACGCAGTATTTC
. TRBJ2-1 TRBV7-9 . CASSLGGGGADEQFF TGTGCCAGCAGCTTAGGAGGTGGGGGGGCGGATGAGCAGTTCTTC
TRBD2 TRBJ2-1 TRBV20-1 many CSASGPGLYYNEQFF TGCAGTGCTAGTGGACCGGGACTATACTACAATGAGCAGTTCTTC
. TRBJ2-6 TRBV6-1 . CASSATYPGANVLTF TGTGCCAGCAGTGCCACATACCCTGGGGCCAACGTCCTGACTTTC
. TRBJ2-2 TRBV12-3/TRBV12-4 many CASSPDSWGTGELFF TGTGCCAGCAGTCCGGACAGCTGGGGCACCGGGGAGCTGTTTTTT
. TRBJ1-1 TRBV11-3 . CASSFSYVGSAFF TGTGCCAGCAGCTTTTCCTACGTCGGGAGTGCTTTCTTT
TRBD1 TRBJ2-1 TRBV7-2 . CASAPRGGQGYNEQFF TGTGCCAGCGCCCCTCGGGGGGGACAGGGGTACAATGAGCAGTTCTTC
TRBD1 TRBJ2-1 TRBV5-4 . CASRWDSYNEQFF TGTGCCAGCAGATGGGACAGTTACAATGAGCAGTTCTTC
. TRBJ2-5 TRBV11-3 . CASSRAKDTQYF TGTGCCAGCAGCCGGGCGAAAGACACCCAGTACTTC
TRBD2 TRBJ2-1 TRBV11-3 . CASSLEGLAGYNEQFF TGTGCCAGCAGCTTAGAGGGACTAGCGGGATACAATGAGCAGTTCTTC
. TRBJ2-1 TRBV6-4 medium-sized CASSEDGGSYNEQFF TGTGCCAGCAGTGAGGATGGTGGGTCCTACAATGAGCAGTTCTTC
TRBD2 TRBJ2-1 TRBV7-3 . CASSSVAGVSYGELFF TGTGCCAGCAGCTCTGTAGCGGGAGTCTCCTACGGGGAGCTGTTCTTC
TRBD2 TRBJ2-5 TRBV6-5 . CASSYRGGVETQYF TGTGCCAGCAGTTACCGGGGGGGCGTAGAGACCCAGTACTTC
. TRBJ2-7 TRBV6-1 many CASKMTPTTYEQYF TGTGCCAGCAAAATGACCCCCACCACCTACGAGCAGTACTTC
TRBD2 TRBJ2-1 TRBV7-8 . CASSSPGLGIYNEQFF TGTGCCAGCAGCTCCCCGGGACTAGGGATATACAATGAGCAGTTCTTC
TRBD1 TRBJ2-1 TRBV6-1 many CASSKGTGGSYNEQFF TGTGCCAGCAGTAAGGGCACAGGGGGGTCCTACAATGAGCAGTTCTTC
. TRBJ2-3 TRBV7-9 . CASSFSELTDTQYF TGTGCCAGCAGCTTTTCGGAACTCACAGATACGCAGTATTTT
. TRBJ2-5 TRBV7-2 many CASSLSGAGTQYF TGTGCCAGCAGCTTATCGGGGGCTGGGACCCAGTACTTC
. TRBJ2-3 TRBV20-1 . CSARRSGAGRTDTQYF TGCAGTGCTAGAAGGTCAGGGGCCGGACGAACAGATACGCAGTATTTT
. TRBJ1-2 TRBV19 few CASSINGGYTF TGTGCCAGTAGTATAAATGGTGGCTACACCTTC
. TRBJ2-6 TRBV15 many CATSRGGSGANVLTF TGTGCCACCAGCAGAGGTGGCTCTGGGGCCAACGTCCTGACTTTC
TRBD2 TRBJ2-1 TRBV12-3/TRBV12-4 . CASRLAETYNEQFF TGTGCCAGTAGACTAGCAGAAACCTACAATGAGCAGTTCTTC
. TRBJ2-3 TRBV7-8 . CASGLGPGRGGRATETQYF TGTGCCAGCGGCTTAGGTCCGGGGCGCGGGGGCCGCGCCACAGAGACGCAGTATTTT
. TRBJ2-7 TRBV6-1 . CASAVEGGNMYEQYF TGTGCCAGCGCAGTGGAAGGGGGAAATATGTACGAGCAGTACTTC
TRBD2 TRBJ2-7 TRBV7-6 many CASSSSGGSYEQYF TGTGCCAGCAGCTCGTCGGGGGGGTCCTACGAGCAGTACTTC